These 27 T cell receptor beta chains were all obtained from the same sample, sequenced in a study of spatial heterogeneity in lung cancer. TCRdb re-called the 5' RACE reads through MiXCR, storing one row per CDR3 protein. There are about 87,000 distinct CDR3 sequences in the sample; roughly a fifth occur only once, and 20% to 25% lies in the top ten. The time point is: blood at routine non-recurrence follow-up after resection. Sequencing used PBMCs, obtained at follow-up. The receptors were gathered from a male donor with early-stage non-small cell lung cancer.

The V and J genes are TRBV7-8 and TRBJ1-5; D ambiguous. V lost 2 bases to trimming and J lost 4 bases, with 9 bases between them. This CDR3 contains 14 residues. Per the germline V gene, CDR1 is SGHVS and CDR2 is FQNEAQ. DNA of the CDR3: TGTGCCAGCAGCTTAAGGATTGGGAATCAGCCCCAGCATTTT. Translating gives CASSLRIGNQPQHF. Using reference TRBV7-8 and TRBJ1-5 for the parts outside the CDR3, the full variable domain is GAGVSQSPRYKVAKRGQDVALRCDPISGHVSLFWYQQALGQGPEFLTYFQNEAQLDKSGLPSDRFFAERPEGSVSTLKIQRTQQEDSAVYLCASSLRIGNQPQHFGDGTRLSIL.

Here the CDR3 reads CASSQDLTNSPLHF. DNA of the CDR3: TGCGCCAGCAGCCAAGATCTAACTAATTCACCCCTCCACTTT. V usage is TRBV4-1 and J usage is TRBJ1-6; D unclear. The CDR3 runs 14 residues. V lost 0 bases and J lost 6, with 6 bases in between. CDR1 is MGHRA and CDR2 is YSYEKL in the germline V gene.

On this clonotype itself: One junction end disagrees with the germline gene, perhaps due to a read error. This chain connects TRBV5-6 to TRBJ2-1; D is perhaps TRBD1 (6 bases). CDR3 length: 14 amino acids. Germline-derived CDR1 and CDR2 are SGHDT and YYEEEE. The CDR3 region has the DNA TGTGTCAGCAGCCTAGCCACACAGGGCTATGAGCAGTTCTTC. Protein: CVSSLATQGYEQFF.

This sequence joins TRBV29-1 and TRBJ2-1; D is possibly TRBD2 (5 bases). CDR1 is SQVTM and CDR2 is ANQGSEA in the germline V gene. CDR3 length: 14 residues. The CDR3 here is CGMSRGQLYNEQFF. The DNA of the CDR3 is TGCGGAATGAGTCGAGGGCAGCTATACAATGAGCAGTTCTTC.

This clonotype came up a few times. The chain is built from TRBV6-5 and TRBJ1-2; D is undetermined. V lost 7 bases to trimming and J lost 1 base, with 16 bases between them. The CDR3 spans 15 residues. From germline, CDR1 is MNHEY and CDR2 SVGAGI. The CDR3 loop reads CASTTVTKLNYGYTF. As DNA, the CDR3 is TGTGCCAGCACCACTGTGACCAAACTTAACTATGGCTACACCTTC.

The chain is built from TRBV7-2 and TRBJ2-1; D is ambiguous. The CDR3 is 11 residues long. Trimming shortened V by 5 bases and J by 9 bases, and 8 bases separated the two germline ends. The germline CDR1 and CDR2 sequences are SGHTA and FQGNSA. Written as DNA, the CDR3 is TGTGCCAGCAGCCGATTTGGTGAGCAGTTCTTC. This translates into CASSRFGEQFF.

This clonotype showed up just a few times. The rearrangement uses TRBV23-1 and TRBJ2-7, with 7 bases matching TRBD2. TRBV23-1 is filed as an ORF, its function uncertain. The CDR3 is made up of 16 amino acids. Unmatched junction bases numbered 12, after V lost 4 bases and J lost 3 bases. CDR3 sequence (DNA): TGCGCCAGCAGTCCGCGCTCGGGGGGAATGCTCTACGAGCAGTACGTC. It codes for CASSPRSGGMLYEQYV.

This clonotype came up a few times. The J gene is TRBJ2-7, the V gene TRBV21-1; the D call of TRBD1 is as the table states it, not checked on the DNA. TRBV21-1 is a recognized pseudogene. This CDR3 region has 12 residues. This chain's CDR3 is CALRRDNYEQYV. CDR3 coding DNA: TGTGCCCTGCGACGGGACAACTACGAGCAGTACGTC.

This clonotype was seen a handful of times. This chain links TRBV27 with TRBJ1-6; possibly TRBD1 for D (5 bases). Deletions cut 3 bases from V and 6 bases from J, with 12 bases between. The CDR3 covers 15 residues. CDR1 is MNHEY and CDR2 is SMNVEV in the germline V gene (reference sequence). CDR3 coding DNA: TGTGCCAGCAGTTTCACGGGACGGAGTAATTCACCCCTCCACTTT. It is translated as CASSFTGRSNSPLHF.

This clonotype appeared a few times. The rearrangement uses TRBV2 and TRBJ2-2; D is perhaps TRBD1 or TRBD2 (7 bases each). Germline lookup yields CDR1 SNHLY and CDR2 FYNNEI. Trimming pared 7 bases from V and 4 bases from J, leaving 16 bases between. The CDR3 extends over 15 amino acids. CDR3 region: CASNGRTGGTGELFF. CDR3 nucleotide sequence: TGTGCCAGCAACGGGAGGACAGGAGGCACCGGGGAGCTGTTTTTT.

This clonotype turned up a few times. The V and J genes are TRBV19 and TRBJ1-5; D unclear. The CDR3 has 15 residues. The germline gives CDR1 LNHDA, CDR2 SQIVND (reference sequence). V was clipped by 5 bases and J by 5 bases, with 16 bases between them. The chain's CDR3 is CASSRPITFDQPQHF. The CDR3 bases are TGTGCCAGTAGTCGTCCGATAACCTTCGATCAGCCCCAGCATTTT. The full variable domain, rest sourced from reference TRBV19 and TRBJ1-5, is DGGITQSPKYLFRKEGQNVTLSCEQNLNHDAMYWYRQDPGQGLRLIYYSQIVNDFQKGDIAEGYSVSREKKESFPLTVTSAQKNPTAFYLCASSRPITFDQPQHFGDGTRLSIL.

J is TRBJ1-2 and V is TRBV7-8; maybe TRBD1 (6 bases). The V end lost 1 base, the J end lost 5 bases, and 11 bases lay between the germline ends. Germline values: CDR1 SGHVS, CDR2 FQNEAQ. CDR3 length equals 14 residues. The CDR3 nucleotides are TGTGCCAGCAGCTTAGACAGGGCGGGTTATGGCTACACCTTC. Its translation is CASSLDRAGYGYTF.

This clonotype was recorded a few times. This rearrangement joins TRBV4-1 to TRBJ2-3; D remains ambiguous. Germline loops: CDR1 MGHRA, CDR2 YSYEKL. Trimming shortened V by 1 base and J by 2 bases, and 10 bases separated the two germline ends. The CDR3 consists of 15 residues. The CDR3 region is CASSQVLSSTDTQYF. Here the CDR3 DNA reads TGCGCCAGCAGCCAAGTTCTGTCCTCCACAGATACGCAGTATTTT.

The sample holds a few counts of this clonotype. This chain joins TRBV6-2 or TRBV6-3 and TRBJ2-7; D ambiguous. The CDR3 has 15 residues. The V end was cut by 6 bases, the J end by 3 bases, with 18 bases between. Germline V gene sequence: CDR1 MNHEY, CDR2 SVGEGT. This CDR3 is CASRASLARDYEQYV. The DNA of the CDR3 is TGTGCCAGCAGGGCCTCCCTGGCCAGAGACTACGAGCAGTACGTC.

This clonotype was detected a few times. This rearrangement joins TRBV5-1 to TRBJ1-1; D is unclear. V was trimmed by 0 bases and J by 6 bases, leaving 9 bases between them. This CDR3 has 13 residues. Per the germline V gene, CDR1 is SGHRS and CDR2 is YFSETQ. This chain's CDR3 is CASSLVGEAEAFF. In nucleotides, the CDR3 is TGCGCCAGCAGCTTGGTTGGGGAAGCTGAAGCTTTCTTT.

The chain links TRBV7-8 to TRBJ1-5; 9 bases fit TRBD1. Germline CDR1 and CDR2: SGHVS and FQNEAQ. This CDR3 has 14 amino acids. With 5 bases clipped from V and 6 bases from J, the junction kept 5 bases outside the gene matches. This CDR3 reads CASSRGQGGQPQHF. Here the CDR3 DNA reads TGTGCCAGCAGCAGGGGACAGGGAGGTCAGCCCCAGCATTTT. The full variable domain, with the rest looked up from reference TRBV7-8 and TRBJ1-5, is GAGVSQSPRYKVAKRGQDVALRCDPISGHVSLFWYQQALGQGPEFLTYFQNEAQLDKSGLPSDRFFAERPEGSVSTLKIQRTQQEDSAVYLCASSRGQGGQPQHFGDGTRLSIL.

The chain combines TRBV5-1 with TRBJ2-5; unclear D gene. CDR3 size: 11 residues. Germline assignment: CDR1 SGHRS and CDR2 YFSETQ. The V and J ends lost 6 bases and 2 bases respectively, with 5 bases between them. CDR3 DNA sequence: TGCGCCAGCACCCGACAAGAGACCCAGTACTTC. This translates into CASTRQETQYF.

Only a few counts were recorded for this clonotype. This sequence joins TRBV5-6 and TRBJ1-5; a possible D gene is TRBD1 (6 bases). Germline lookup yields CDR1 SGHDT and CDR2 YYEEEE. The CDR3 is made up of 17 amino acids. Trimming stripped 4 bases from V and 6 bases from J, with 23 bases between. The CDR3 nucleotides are TGTGCCAGCAGCCGCTTAGGGACAAAGGGTAACAGTCAGCCCCAGCATTTT. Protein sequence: CASSRLGTKGNSQPQHF.

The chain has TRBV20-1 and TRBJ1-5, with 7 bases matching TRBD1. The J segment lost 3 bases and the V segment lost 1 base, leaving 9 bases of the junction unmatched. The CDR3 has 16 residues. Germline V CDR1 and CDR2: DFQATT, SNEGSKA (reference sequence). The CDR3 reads CSARARGQDDNQPQHF. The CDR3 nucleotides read TGCAGTGCTAGAGCCCGAGGACAGGACGACAATCAGCCCCAGCATTTT.

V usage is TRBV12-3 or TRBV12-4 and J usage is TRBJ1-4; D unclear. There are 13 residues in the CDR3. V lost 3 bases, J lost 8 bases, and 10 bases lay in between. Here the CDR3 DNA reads TGTGCCAGCAGTTTGGGTTCGAAAGAAAAACTGTTTTTT. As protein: CASSLGSKEKLFF.

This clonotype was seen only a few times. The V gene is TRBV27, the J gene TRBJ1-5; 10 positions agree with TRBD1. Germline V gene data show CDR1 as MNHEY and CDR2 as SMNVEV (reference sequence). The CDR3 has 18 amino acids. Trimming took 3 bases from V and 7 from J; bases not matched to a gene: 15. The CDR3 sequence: CASSLSPLRDRGDQPQHF. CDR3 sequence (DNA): TGTGCCAGCAGTTTGTCTCCTCTCCGGGACAGGGGAGACCAGCCCCAGCATTTT.

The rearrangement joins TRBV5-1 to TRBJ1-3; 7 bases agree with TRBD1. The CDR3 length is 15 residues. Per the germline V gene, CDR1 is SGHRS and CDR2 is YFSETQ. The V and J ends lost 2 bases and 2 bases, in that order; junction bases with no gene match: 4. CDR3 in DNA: TGCGCCAGCAGCTTTACAGGGGTTCCTGGAAACACCATATATTTT. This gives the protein CASSFTGVPGNTIYF.

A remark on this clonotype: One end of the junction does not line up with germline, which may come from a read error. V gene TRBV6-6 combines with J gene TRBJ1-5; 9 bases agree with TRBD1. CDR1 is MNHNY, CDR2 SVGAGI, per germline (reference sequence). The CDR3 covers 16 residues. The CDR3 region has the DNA TGTGCCAACAGTTCGACGGACAGGGGTGGGAATCAGCCCCAGCATTTT. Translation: CANSSTDRGGNQPQHF.

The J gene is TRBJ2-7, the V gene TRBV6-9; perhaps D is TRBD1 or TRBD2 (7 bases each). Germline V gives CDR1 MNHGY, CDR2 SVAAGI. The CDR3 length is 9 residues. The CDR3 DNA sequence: TGTGCCATCCCGGGGAGGGGGCGCGTC. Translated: CAIPGRGRV.

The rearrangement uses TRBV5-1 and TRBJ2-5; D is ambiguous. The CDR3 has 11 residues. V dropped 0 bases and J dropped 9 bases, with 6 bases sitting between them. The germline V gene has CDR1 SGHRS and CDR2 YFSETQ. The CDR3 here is CASSLESAQYF. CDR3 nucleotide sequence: TGCGCCAGCAGCTTGGAGAGCGCCCAGTACTTC.

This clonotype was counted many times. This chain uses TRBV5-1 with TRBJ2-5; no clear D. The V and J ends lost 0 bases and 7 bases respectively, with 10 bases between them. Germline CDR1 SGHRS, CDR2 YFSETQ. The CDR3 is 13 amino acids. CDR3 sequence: CASSLADDGTQYF. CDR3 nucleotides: TGCGCCAGCAGCTTGGCCGACGACGGGACCCAGTACTTC. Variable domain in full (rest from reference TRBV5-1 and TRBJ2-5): KAGVTQTPRYLIKTRGQQVTLSCSPISGHRSVSWYQQTPGQGLQFLFEYFSETQRNKGNFPGRFSGRQFSNSRSEMNVSTLELGDSALYLCASSLADDGTQYFGPGTRLLVL.

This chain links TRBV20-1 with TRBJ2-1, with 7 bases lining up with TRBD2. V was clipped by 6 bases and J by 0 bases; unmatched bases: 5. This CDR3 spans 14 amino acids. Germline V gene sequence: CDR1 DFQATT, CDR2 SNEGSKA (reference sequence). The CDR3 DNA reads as TGCAGTGCAAAGACTAGCAACTCCTACAATGAGCAGTTCTTC. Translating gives CSAKTSNSYNEQFF.